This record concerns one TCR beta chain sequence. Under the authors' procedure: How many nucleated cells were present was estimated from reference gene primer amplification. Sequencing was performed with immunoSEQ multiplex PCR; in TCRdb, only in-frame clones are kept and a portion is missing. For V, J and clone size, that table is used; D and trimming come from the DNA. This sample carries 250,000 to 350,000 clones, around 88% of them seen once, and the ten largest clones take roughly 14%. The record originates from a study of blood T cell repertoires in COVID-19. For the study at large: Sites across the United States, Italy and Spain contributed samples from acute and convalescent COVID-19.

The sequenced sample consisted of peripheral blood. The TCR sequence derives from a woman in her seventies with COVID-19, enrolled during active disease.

The CDR3 region is CASSSLSWGGNYGYTF. The DNA for the CDR3 is TGTGCCAGCAGCTCCCTTTCCTGGGGCGGCAACTATGGCTACACCTTC. The chain couples TRBV5-6 to TRBJ1-2; D is perhaps TRBD1 (5 bases). The germline V gene has CDR1 SGHDT and CDR2 YYEEEE. V lost 3 bases and J 2 bases, leaving 17 bases between the germline ends. The CDR3 extends over 16 amino acids.